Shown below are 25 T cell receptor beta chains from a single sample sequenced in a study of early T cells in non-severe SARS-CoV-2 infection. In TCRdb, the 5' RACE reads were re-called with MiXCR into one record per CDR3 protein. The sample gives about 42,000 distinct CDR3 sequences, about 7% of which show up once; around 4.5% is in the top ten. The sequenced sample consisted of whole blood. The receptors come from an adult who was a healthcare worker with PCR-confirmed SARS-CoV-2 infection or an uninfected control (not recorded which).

CDR3: CASSGLAGEETQYF. DNA for the CDR3: TGTGCCAGCAGCGGACTAGCGGGGGAAGAGACCCAGTACTTC. The chain recombines TRBV2 with TRBJ2-5; 13 nucleotides match TRBD2. This CDR3 has 14 residues. CDR1 is SNHLY and CDR2 is FYNNEI in the germline V gene. The ends lost 6 bases at V and 3 bases at J; junction bases unmatched: 1.

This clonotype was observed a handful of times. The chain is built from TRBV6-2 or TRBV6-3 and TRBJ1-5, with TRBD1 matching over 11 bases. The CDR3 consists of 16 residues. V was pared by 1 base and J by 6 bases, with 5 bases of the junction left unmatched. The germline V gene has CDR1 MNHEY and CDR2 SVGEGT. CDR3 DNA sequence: TGTGCCAGCAGTTACTTGGACAGGGGGCATGCTCAGCCCCAGCATTTT. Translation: CASSYLDRGHAQPQHF.

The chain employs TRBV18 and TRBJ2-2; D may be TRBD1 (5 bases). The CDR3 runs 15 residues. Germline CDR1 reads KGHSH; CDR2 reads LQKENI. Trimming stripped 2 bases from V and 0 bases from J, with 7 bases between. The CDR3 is CASSPGAPNTGELFF. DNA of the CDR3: TGTGCCAGCTCACCAGGGGCGCCGAACACCGGGGAGCTGTTTTTT.

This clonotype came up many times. DNA of the CDR3: TGTGCCAGCAGTCCAACAGGGGGATCAGAGACCCAGTACTTC. Translation gives CASSPTGGSETQYF. The genes are TRBV7-3 and TRBJ2-5, with TRBD1 matching over 8 bases. Trimming at V came to 6 bases and at J to 4 bases, leaving 7 bases not matched to a gene. This CDR3 comprises 14 residues. CDR1 SGHTA and CDR2 FQGTGA come from the germline V gene.

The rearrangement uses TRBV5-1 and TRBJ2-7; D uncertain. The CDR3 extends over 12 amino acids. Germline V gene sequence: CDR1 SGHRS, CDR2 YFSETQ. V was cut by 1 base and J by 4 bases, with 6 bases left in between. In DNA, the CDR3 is TGCGCCAGCAGCTTGAAAGGGTACGAGCAGTACTTC. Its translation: CASSLKGYEQYF. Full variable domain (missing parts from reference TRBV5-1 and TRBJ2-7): KAGVTQTPRYLIKTRGQQVTLSCSPISGHRSVSWYQQTPGQGLQFLFEYFSETQRNKGNFPGRFSGRQFSNSRSEMNVSTLELGDSALYLCASSLKGYEQYFGPGTRLTVT.

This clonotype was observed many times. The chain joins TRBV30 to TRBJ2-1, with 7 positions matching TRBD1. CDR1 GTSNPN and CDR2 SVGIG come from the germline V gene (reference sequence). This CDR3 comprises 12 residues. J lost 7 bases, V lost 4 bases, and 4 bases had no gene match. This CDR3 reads CAWNPQGNEQFF. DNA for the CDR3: TGTGCCTGGAACCCACAGGGGAATGAGCAGTTCTTC.

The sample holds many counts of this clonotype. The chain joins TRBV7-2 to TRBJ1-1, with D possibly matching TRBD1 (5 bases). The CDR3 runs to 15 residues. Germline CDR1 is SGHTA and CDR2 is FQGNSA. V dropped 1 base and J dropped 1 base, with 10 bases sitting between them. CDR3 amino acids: CASSLEFDRNTEAFF. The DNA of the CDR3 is TGTGCCAGCAGCTTAGAATTCGACAGGAACACTGAAGCTTTCTTT.

Here the CDR3 DNA reads TGTGCCAGTAGTATCAGACAGTTTGGCAATCAGCCCCAGCATTTT. This codes for CASSIRQFGNQPQHF. The chain couples TRBV19 to TRBJ1-5; D is perhaps TRBD1 (5 bases). Trimming left V 3 bases short and J 2 bases short, with 11 bases between. In germline, CDR1 is LNHDA, CDR2 SQIVND (reference sequence). The CDR3 covers 15 residues.

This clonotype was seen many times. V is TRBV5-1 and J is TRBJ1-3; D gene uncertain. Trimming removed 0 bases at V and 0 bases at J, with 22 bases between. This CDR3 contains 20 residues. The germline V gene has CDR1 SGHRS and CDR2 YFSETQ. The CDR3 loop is CASSLGLGTISPRSGNTIYF. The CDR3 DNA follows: TGCGCCAGCAGCTTGGGTTTGGGCACCATAAGCCCCCGCTCTGGAAACACCATATATTTT.

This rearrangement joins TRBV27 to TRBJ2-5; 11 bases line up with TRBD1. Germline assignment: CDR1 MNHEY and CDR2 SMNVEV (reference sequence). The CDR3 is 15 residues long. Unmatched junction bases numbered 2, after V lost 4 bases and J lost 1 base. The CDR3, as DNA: TGTGCCAGCAGTTCTGGGACAGGGGGCCAAGAGACCCAGTACTTC. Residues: CASSSGTGGQETQYF.

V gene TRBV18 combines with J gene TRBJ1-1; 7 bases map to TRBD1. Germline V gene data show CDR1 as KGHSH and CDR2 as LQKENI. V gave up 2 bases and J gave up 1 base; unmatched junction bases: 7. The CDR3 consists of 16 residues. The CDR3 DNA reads TGTGCCAGCTCACCAAACCCCTGGACAGGGAACACTGAAGCTTTCTTT. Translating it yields CASSPNPWTGNTEAFF.

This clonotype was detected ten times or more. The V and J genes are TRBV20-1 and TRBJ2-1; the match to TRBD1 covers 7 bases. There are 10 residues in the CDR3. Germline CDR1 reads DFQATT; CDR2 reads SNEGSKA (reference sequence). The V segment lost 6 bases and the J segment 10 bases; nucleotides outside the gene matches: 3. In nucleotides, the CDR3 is TGCAGTGCAAGACAGGGAGAGCAGTTCTTC. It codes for CSARQGEQFF.

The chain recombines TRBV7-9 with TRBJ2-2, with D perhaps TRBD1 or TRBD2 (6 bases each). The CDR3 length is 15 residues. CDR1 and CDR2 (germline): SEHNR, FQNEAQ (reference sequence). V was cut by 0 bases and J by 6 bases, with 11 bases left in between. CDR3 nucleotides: TGTGCCAGCAGCTTAGCCGGGGGCGCGGCCGGGGAGCTGTTTTTT. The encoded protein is CASSLAGGAAGELFF.

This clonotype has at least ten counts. The CDR3 loop is CASSSQVSSPLHF. The CDR3 DNA reads as TGTGCCAGCAGCTCACAGGTCTCCTCACCCCTCCACTTT. The V call is TRBV7-9, the J call TRBJ1-6; D may be TRBD1 (5 bases). Germline assignment: CDR1 SEHNR and CDR2 FQNEAQ (reference sequence). The CDR3 sequence is 13 residues long. Trimming took 4 bases from V and 10 from J, leaving 11 bases between them.

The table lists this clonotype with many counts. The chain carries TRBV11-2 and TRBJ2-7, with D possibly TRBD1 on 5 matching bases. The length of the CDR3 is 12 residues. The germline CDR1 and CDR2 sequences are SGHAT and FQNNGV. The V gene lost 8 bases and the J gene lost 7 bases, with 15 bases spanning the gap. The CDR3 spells CASARVAGEQYF. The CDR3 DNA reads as TGTGCCAGCGCCAGGGTGGCAGGAGAGCAGTACTTC.

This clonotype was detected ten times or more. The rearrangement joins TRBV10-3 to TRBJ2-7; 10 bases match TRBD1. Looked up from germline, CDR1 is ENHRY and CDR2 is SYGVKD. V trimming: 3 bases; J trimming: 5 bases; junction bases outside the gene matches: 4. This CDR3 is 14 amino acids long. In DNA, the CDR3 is TGTGCCATCAGTGATGGACAGGGGGAGGACGAGCAGTACTTC. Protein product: CAISDGQGEDEQYF.

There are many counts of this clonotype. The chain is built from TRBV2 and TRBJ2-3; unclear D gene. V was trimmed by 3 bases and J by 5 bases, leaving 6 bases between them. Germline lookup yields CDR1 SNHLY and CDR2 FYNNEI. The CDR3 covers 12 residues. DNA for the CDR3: TGTGCCAGCAGTGAGTGGCTAGATACGCAGTATTTT. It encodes CASSEWLDTQYF.

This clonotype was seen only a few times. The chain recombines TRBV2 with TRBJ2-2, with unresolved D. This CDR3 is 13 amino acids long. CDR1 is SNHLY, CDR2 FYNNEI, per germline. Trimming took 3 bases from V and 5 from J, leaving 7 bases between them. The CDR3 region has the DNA TGTGCCAGCAGTGATACTCCTACCGGGGAGCTGTTTTTT. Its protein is CASSDTPTGELFF. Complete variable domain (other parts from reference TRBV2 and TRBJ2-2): EPEVTQTPSHQVTQMGQEVILRCVPISNHLYFYWYRQILGQKVEFLVSFYNNEISEKSEIFDDQFSVERPDGSNFTLKIRSTKLEDSAMYFCASSDTPTGELFFGEGSRLTVL.

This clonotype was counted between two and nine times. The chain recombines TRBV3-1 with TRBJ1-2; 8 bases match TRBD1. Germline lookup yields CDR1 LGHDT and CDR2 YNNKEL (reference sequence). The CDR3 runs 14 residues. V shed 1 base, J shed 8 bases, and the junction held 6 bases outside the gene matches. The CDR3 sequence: CASSQARGLGGYTF. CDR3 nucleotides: TGTGCCAGCAGCCAAGCCAGGGGGCTGGGCGGCTACACCTTC. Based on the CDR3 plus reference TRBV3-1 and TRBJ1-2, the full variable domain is DTAVSQTPKYLVTQMGNDKSIKCEQNLGHDTMYWYKQDSKKFLKIMFSYNNKELIINETVPNRFSPKSPDKAHLNLHINSLELGDSAVYFCASSQARGLGGYTFGSGTRLTVV.

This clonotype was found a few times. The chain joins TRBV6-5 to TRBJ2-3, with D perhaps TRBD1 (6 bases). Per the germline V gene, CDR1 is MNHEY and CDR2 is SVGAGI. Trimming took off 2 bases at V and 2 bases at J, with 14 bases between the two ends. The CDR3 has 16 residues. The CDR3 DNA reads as TGTGCCAGCAGTTACGCACGGGACATAAACACAGATACGCAGTATTTT. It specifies CASSYARDINTDTQYF.

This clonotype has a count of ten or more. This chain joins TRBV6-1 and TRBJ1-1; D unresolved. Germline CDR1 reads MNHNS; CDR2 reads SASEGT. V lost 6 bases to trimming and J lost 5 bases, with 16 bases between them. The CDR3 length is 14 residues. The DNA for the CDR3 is TGTGCCAGCAGGTCGGGTTCGGTTTGGACTGAAGCTTTCTTT. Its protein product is CASRSGSVWTEAFF.

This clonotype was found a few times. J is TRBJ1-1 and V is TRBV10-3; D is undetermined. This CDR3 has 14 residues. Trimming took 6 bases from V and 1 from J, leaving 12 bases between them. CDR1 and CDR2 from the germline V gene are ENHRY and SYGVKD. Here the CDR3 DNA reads TGTGCCATCAGGCCCCGGGTGCCGAACACTGAAGCTTTCTTT. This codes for CAIRPRVPNTEAFF.

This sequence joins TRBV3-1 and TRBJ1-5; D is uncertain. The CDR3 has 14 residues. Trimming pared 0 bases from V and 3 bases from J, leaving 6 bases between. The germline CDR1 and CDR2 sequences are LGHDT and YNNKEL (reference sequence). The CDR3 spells CASSQDATNQPQHF. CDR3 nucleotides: TGTGCCAGCAGCCAAGATGCCACCAATCAGCCCCAGCATTTT. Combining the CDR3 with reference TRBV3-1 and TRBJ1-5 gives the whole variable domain DTAVSQTPKYLVTQMGNDKSIKCEQNLGHDTMYWYKQDSKKFLKIMFSYNNKELIINETVPNRFSPKSPDKAHLNLHINSLELGDSAVYFCASSQDATNQPQHFGDGTRLSIL.

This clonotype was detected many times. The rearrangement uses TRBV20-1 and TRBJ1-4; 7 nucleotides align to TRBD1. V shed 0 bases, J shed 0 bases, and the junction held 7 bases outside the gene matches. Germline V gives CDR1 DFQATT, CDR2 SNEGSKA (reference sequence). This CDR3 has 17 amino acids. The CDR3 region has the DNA TGCAGTGCTAGAGATGAGGGGGCGATAGCAACTAATGAAAAACTGTTTTTT. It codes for CSARDEGAIATNEKLFF.

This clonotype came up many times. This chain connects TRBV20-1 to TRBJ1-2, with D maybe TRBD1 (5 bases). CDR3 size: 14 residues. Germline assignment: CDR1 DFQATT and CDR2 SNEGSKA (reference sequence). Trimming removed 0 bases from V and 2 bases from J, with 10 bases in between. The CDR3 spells CSARERGRNYGYTF. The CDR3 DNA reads TGCAGTGCTAGAGAGAGGGGAAGGAACTATGGCTACACCTTC.